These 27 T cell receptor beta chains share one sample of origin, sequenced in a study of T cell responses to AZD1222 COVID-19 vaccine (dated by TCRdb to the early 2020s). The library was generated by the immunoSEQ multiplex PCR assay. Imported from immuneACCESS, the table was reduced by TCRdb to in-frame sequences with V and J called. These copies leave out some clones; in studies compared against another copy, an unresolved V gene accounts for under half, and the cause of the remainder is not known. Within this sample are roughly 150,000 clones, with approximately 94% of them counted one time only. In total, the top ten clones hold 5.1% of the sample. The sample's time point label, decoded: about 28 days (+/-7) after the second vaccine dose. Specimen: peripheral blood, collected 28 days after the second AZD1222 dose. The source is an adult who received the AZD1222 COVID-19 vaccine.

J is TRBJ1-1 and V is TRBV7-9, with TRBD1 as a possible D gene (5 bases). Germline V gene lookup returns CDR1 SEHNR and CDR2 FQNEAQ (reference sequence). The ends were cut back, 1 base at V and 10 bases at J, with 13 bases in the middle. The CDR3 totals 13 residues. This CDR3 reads CASSLVLTGGAFF. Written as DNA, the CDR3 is TGTGCCAGCAGCTTAGTACTCACAGGCGGAGCTTTCTTT.

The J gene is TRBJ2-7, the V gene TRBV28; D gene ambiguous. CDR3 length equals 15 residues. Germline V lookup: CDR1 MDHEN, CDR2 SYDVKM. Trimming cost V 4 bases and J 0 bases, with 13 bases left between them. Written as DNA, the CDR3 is TGTGCCAGCAGTTCCCCCGGCGGTCTCTCCTACGAGCAGTACTTC. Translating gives CASSSPGGLSYEQYF.

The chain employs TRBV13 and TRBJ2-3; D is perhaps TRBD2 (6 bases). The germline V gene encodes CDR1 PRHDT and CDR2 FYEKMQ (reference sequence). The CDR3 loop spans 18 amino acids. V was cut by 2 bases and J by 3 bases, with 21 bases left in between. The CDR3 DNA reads TGTGCCAGCAGCTTAAGAGTGTTTCGAAGGACTACAACAGATACGCAGTATTTT. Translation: CASSLRVFRRTTTDTQYF.

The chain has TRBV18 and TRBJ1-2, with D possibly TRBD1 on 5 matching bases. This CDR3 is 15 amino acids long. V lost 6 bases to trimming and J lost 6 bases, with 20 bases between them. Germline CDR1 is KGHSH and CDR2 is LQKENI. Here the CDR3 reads CASSLTGEGGDGYTF. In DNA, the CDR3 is TGTGCCAGCTCTCTCACCGGAGAGGGAGGGGATGGCTACACCTTC.

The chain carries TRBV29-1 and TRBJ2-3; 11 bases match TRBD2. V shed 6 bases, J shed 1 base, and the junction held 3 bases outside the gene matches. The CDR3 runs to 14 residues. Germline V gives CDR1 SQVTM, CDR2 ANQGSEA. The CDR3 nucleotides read TGCAGCGTCTTAGCGGGAGGGCGCACAGATACGCAGTATTTT. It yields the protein CSVLAGGRTDTQYF.

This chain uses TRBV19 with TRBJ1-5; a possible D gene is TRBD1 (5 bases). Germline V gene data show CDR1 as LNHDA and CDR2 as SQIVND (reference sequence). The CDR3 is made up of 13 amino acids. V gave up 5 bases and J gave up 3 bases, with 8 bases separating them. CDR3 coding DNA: TGTGCCAGTAGTCGGGGCCTCAATCAGCCCCAGCATTTT. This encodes CASSRGLNQPQHF.

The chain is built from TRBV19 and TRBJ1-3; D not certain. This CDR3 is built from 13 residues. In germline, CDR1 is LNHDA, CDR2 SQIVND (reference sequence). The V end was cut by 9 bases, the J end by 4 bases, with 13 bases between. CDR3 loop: CASASPAGNTIYF. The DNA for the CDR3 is TGTGCCAGCGCGTCCCCGGCGGGAAACACCATATATTTT.

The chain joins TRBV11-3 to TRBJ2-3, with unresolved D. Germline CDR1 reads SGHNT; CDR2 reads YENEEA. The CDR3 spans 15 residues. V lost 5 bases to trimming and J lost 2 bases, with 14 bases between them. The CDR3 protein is CASSPSIGDTDTQYF. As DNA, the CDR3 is TGTGCCAGCAGCCCCTCGATTGGCGACACAGATACGCAGTATTTT.

CDR3: CASSALADRASQYF. The CDR3 DNA follows: TGTGCCAGCAGTGCCCTAGCAGACAGGGCCTCGCAGTACTTC. J is TRBJ2-7 and V is TRBV2; 7 bases line up with TRBD1. Trimming cost V 4 bases and J 9 bases; bases outside gene matches: 12. This CDR3 has 14 amino acids. Germline assignment: CDR1 SNHLY and CDR2 FYNNEI.

The CDR3 coding sequence is TGTGCCAGCAGTGAGGCTATTACTAGCACAGATACGCAGTATTTT. Amino acids: CASSEAITSTDTQYF. The chain uses TRBV25-1 and TRBJ2-3; D unclear. V was pared by 3 bases and J by 0 bases, with 10 bases between. CDR3 length: 15 residues. CDR1 and CDR2 (germline): MGHDK, SYGVNS.

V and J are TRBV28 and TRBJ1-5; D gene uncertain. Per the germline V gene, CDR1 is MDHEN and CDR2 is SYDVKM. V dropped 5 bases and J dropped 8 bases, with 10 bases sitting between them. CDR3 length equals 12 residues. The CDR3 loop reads CASSRPKEPQHF. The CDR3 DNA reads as TGTGCCAGCAGTCGCCCCAAGGAGCCCCAGCATTTT.

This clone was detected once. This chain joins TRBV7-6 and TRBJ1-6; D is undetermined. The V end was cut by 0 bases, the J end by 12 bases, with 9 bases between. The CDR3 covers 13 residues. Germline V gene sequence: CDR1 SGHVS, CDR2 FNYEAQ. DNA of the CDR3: TGTGCCAGCAGCTTAGCGCCGGGGATACCCCTCCACTTT. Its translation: CASSLAPGIPLHF.

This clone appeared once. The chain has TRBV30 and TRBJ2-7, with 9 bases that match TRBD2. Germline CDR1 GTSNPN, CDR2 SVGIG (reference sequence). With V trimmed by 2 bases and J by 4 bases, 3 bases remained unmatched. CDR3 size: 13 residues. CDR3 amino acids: CAWSLSGSYEQYF. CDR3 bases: TGTGCCTGGAGTCTTAGCGGGAGTTACGAGCAGTACTTC.

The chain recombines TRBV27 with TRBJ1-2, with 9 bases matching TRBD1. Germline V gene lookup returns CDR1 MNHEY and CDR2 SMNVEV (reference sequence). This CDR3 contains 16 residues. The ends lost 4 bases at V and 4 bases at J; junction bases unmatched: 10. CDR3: CASSSQPGQGGYGYTF. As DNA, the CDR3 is TGTGCCAGCAGTTCGCAACCGGGACAGGGTGGCTATGGCTACACCTTC.

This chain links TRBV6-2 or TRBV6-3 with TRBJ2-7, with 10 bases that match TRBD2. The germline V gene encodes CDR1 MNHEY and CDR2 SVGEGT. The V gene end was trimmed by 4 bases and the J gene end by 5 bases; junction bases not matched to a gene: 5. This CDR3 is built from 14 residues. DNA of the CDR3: TGTGCCAGCAGTTCCCCTAGCGGGAGTCACGAGCAGTACTTC. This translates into CASSSPSGSHEQYF.

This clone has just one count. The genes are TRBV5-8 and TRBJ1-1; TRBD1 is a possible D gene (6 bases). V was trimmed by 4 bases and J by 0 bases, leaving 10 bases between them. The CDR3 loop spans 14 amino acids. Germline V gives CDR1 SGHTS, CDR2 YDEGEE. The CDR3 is CASSEYRVNTEAFF. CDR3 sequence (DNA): TGTGCCAGCAGCGAATACAGGGTGAACACTGAAGCTTTCTTT.

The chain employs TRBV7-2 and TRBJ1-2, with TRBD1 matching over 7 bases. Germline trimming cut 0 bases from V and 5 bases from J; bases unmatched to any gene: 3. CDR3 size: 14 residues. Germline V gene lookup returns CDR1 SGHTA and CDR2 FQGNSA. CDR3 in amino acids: CASSLAGGSYGYTF. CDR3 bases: TGTGCCAGCAGCTTAGCAGGGGGCAGTTATGGCTACACCTTC.

DNA for the CDR3: TGTGCCAGCAGTCTCCCCGACGTCCTGACTTTC. It specifies CASSLPDVLTF. The gene calls are TRBV12-3 or TRBV12-4 and TRBJ2-6; D uncertain. V was clipped by 5 bases and J by 11 bases, with 7 bases between them. This CDR3 comprises 11 residues.

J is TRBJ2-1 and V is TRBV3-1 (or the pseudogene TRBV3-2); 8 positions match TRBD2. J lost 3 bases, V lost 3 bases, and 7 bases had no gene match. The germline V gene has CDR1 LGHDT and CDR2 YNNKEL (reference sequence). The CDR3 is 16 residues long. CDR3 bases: TGTGCCAGCAGCCAGAACCCGGGACTAGGCTACAATGAGCAGTTCTTC. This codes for CASSQNPGLGYNEQFF.

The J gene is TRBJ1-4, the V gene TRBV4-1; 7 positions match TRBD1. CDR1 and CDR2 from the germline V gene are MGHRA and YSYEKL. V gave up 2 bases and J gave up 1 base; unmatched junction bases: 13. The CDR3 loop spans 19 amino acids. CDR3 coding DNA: TGCGCCAGCAGCCAATCTCCCGGGGGACAGACAGAAACTAATGAAAAACTGTTTTTT. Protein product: CASSQSPGGQTETNEKLFF.

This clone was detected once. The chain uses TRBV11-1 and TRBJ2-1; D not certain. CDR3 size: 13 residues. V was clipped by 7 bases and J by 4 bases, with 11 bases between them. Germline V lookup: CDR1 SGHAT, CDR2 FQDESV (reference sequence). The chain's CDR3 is CASTWAPYNEQFF. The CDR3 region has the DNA TGTGCCAGCACCTGGGCCCCGTACAATGAGCAGTTCTTC.

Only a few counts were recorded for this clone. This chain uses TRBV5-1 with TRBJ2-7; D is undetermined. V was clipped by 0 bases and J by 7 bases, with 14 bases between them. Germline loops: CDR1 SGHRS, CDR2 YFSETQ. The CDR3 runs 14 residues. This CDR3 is CASSLEALVREQYF. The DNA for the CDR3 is TGCGCCAGCAGCTTGGAAGCTCTGGTGAGGGAGCAGTACTTC.

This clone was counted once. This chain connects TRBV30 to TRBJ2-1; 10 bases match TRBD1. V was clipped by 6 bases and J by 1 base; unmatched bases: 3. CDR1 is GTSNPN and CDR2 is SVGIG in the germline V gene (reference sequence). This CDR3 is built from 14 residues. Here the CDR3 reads CACKGQGSYNEQFF. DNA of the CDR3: TGTGCCTGCAAGGGACAGGGGTCCTACAATGAGCAGTTCTTC.

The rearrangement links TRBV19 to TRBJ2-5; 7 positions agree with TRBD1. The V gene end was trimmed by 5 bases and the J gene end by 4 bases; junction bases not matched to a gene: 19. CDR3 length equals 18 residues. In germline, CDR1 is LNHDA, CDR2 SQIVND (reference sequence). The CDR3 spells CASSQGRAPGQLRETQYF. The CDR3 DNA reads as TGTGCCAGTAGTCAGGGAAGGGCACCGGGACAGCTGCGAGAGACCCAGTACTTC.

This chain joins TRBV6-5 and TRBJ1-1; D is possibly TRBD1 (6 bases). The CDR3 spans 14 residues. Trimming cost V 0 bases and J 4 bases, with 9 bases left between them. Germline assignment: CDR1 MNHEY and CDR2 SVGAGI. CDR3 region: CASSYSPGVTEAFF. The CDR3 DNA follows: TGTGCCAGCAGTTACTCTCCAGGGGTCACTGAAGCTTTCTTT.

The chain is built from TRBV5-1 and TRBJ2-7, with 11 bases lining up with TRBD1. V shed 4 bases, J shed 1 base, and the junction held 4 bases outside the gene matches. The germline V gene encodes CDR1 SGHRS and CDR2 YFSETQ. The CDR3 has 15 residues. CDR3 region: CASSPDRGRSYEQYF. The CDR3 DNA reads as TGCGCCAGCAGCCCGGACAGGGGGCGGTCCTACGAGCAGTACTTC. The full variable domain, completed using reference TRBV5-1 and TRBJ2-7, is KAGVTQTPRYLIKTRGQQVTLSCSPISGHRSVSWYQQTPGQGLQFLFEYFSETQRNKGNFPGRFSGRQFSNSRSEMNVSTLELGDSALYLCASSPDRGRSYEQYFGPGTRLTVT.

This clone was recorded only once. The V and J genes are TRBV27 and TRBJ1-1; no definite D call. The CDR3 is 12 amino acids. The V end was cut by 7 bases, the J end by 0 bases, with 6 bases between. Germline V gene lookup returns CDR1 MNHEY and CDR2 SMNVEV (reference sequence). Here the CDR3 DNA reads TGTGCCAGCAAAAAGATGAACACTGAAGCTTTCTTT. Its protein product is CASKKMNTEAFF.